The source of this T cell receptor beta chain is a study of blood T cell repertoires in COVID-19 (TCRdb year 2020). About the study as a whole: Samples from collaborators originated in the United States, Italy and Spain and spanned both the acute and convalescent phases of COVID-19. The dataset comprised deeply sampled blood TCRbeta repertoires from subjects exposed to, actively infected with, or recovered from COVID-19. Samples came from the ongoing ImmuneRACE study (first 160 participants) plus 1,254 subjects from 6 global collaborators. The repertoires were released in a freely available public database meant as a resource for research on the immune response to SARS-CoV-2. The material from the prospective study consisted of cDNA or gDNA derived from T cells, B-cell-depleted T cells, or PBMCs. HLA class I and class II types, where available, came from metadata supplied by the sample provider rather than from assay-based typing. The sample metadata nearly always contained a de-identified subject ID, COVID-19 status, age in years and sex. The research as a whole found: The quantity of clinical and demographic metadata differed by source and by participant and was supplied without curation.

Samples from volunteer blood donors who had recovered from COVID-19 were contributed by a second Seattle source. Whole blood was collected in K2EDTA tubes by collaborating institutions according to the institutions' own protocols. For TCRbeta analysis, collaborators shipped samples in one of three forms: frozen whole blood, isolated PBMCs, or DNA extracted from either of those sample types. The CDR3 starts with the cysteine, ends with the phenylalanine, and has 14 residues. Of the read, only the CDR3 DNA is kept; its 42 bases are in frame from base 1. Based on the germline V gene (reference sequence), the CDR1 and CDR2 sequences are SEHNR and FQNEAQ. Trimming leaves V shorter by 6 bases and J shorter by 0 bases, with the junction holding 4 bases beyond the gene matches. As for this clone: Its antigen remains unidentified. Base qualities are not provided; no much larger clone lies one nucleotide away.

The immunoSEQ Assay, a bias-controlled multiplex PCR, was used to amplify TCRbeta CDR3 regions from genomic DNA. The original pipeline was this. The number of nucleated cells in each sample was estimated from the amplification of reference gene primers within the assay. Sequence reads were collapsed and filtered to measure the absolute abundance of every unique TCRbeta CDR3 rearrangement. Productive Simpson clonality was computed per sample as the square root of Simpson's diversity index over productive rearrangements. TCRdb's version of the immuneACCESS table is confined to in-frame rearrangements and falls short of the full clone set. An unresolved V gene accounts for under half of the shortfall where checked; the remainder is of unknown origin. Clone size and the V and J calls come from that table; the DNA yielded D and trimming. For this sample there are about 240,000 clones; about 85% appear just once. Jointly, the top ten make up roughly 2% of the sample.

Sample: peripheral blood. This chain joins TRBV7-9 to TRBJ2-7; 8 nucleotides in the junction match TRBD1. The clonotype was recovered from a man aged 30-40 years who had recovered from COVID-19. The nucleotide sequence reads as follows: TGTGCCAGCAGACGGACAGGGAGCTCCTACGAGCAGTACTTC. It translates to CASRRTGSSYEQYF.